This T cell receptor beta chain was recorded in a study of blood T cell repertoires in COVID-19. Libraries were prepared by immunoSEQ multiplex PCR; TCRdb keeps only in-frame clonotypes and omits some of them. The table has 70,000 or so clones, roughly 90% seen once. V was pared by 3 bases and J by 1 base, with 17 bases between. Per the germline V gene, CDR1 is ENHRY and CDR2 is SYGVKD. The CDR3 is made up of 17 amino acids. The sequence derives from a man aged 50-60 years with acute or convalescent COVID-19. The chain is built from TRBV10-3 and TRBJ2-3; D unresolved. The specimen sequenced was peripheral blood. The CDR3 coding sequence is TGTGCCATCAGTGACCCGACCCACGATCAGGGCACAGATACGCAGTATTTT. The encoded protein is CAISDPTHDQGTDTQYF.